A single sample is the source of the 29 T cell receptor beta chains below, sequenced in a study of T cell responses to AZD1222 COVID-19 vaccine. The assay was immunoSEQ multiplex PCR, and TCRdb's table has in-frame clones only and misses some. In the table there are some 120,000 clones, around 92% of which are singletons. The sample in question was peripheral blood, obtained 28 days after the second AZD1222 dose. These receptors originate from an adult who received the AZD1222 COVID-19 vaccine.

In nucleotides, the CDR3 is TGTGCCAGCAGCTTGGGGGCTGGGAACGAGCAGTACTTC. This encodes CASSLGAGNEQYF. The gene calls are TRBV5-5 and TRBJ2-7, with D unresolved. The V end was cut by 0 bases, the J end by 5 bases, with 9 bases between. This CDR3 is 13 amino acids long. CDR1 is SGHKS and CDR2 is YYEKEE in the germline V gene (reference sequence).

The chain links TRBV29-1 to TRBJ1-2, with D possibly being TRBD1 (6 bases). The CDR3 covers 13 residues. Germline CDR1 and CDR2: SQVTM and ANQGSEA. V shed 2 bases and J shed 4 bases, with 11 bases lying between them. The CDR3 spells CSVELQGLYGYTF. The CDR3 DNA reads as TGCAGCGTTGAACTCCAGGGGCTCTATGGCTACACCTTC.

The chain joins TRBV19 to TRBJ1-5, with D tentatively TRBD1 (5 bases). The V gene lost 10 bases and the J gene lost 2 bases, with 12 bases spanning the gap. The CDR3 sequence is 13 residues long. Germline assignment: CDR1 LNHDA and CDR2 SQIVND (reference sequence). Written as DNA, the CDR3 is TGTGCCAATGGGGCTTCTGGCAATCAGCCCCAGCATTTT. It yields the protein CANGASGNQPQHF. Together with reference TRBV19 and TRBJ1-5, the CDR3 gives the full variable domain: DGGITQSPKYLFRKEGQNVTLSCEQNLNHDAMYWYRQDPGQGLRLIYYSQIVNDFQKGDIAEGYSVSREKKESFPLTVTSAQKNPTAFYLCANGASGNQPQHFGDGTRLSIL.

The chain uses TRBV3-1 (or the pseudogene TRBV3-2) and TRBJ2-2; D ambiguous. Germline V gene lookup returns CDR1 LGHDT and CDR2 YNNKEL (reference sequence). V was clipped by 2 bases and J by 1 base, with 5 bases between them. The CDR3 runs to 14 residues. The CDR3 sequence: CASSQLRNTGELFF. The CDR3 DNA reads TGTGCCAGCAGCCAACTAAGGAACACCGGGGAGCTGTTTTTT.

The chain carries TRBV15 and TRBJ2-5, with 12 bases that match TRBD2. The V gene end was trimmed by 0 bases and the J gene end by 5 bases; junction bases not matched to a gene: 4. From germline, CDR1 is LNHNV and CDR2 YYDKDF (reference sequence). This CDR3 contains 16 residues. DNA of the CDR3: TGTGCCACCAGCAGAGACCTGACTAGCGGGAGTGAGACCCAGTACTTC. Its protein is CATSRDLTSGSETQYF.

This clone was seen only once. J is TRBJ2-3 and V is TRBV4-1; 8 bases agree with TRBD2. The J segment lost 1 base and the V segment lost 0 bases, leaving 12 bases of the junction unmatched. Germline CDR1 MGHRA, CDR2 YSYEKL. This CDR3 contains 19 residues. For the CDR3, the DNA is TGCGCCAGCAGCCAAGATCCCGGGAGGGCCCAACCGCGCACAGATACGCAGTATTTT. This codes for CASSQDPGRAQPRTDTQYF.

This sequence joins TRBV18 and TRBJ1-1, with 10 bases matching TRBD1. Germline CDR1 reads KGHSH; CDR2 reads LQKENI. The V and J ends lost 1 base and 6 bases, in that order; junction bases with no gene match: 14. This CDR3 has 18 residues. The CDR3 DNA is TGTGCCAGCTCACCACGTGACAGGGGGCAAAAGGGGGTATCTGAAGCTTTCTTT. Its protein is CASSPRDRGQKGVSEAFF.

The CDR3 coding sequence is TGTGCCAGCAGCTTAGCGGGGGGGCTGCCCTACGAGCAGTACTTC. It codes for CASSLAGGLPYEQYF. The chain uses TRBV11-1 and TRBJ2-7, with D possibly TRBD2 on 7 matching bases. V gave up 0 bases and J gave up 2 bases, with 11 bases separating them. This CDR3 comprises 15 residues. Per the germline V gene, CDR1 is SGHAT and CDR2 is FQDESV (reference sequence).

The chain employs TRBV5-4 and TRBJ1-2; D may be TRBD1 (5 bases). V gave up 4 bases and J gave up 4 bases, with 17 bases separating them. CDR1 and CDR2 (germline): SGHNT, YYREEE (reference sequence). This CDR3 is built from 15 residues. The chain's CDR3 is CASSQVGVGPYGYTF. The CDR3, as DNA: TGTGCCAGCAGCCAGGTGGGGGTGGGGCCCTATGGCTACACCTTC.

This clone was detected a few times. This rearrangement joins TRBV18 to TRBJ2-2; TRBD1 agrees at 12 bases. The junction had 5 bases not matched to a gene; V was cut back by 0 bases and J by 6 bases. Germline loops: CDR1 KGHSH, CDR2 LQKENI. CDR3 size: 17 residues. The CDR3 DNA follows: TGTGCCAGCTCACCACCTACCGGGACAGGGGGCCCCGGGGAGCTGTTTTTT. Its protein product is CASSPPTGTGGPGELFF.

V and J are TRBV18 and TRBJ2-5, with D perhaps matching TRBD1 (5 bases). Between the trimmed V and J ends, which lost 0 bases and 4 bases, there was a span of 15 bases. This CDR3 spans 16 amino acids. Germline V gene data show CDR1 as KGHSH and CDR2 as LQKENI. CDR3 nucleotide sequence: TGTGCCAGCTCACCACCGAGGAGATCAGGGCTAGAGACCCAGTACTTC. This translates into CASSPPRRSGLETQYF.

The chain combines TRBV6-5 with TRBJ1-1; D is unresolved. The CDR3 is 13 residues long. Trimming removed 6 bases at V and 1 base at J, with 9 bases between. Germline assignment: CDR1 MNHEY and CDR2 SVGAGI. CDR3 nucleotides: TGTGCCAGCAGCCCAGGTTCGAACACTGAAGCTTTCTTT. Protein: CASSPGSNTEAFF.

The chain recombines TRBV10-1 with TRBJ1-2; the match to TRBD1 covers 8 bases. The junction had 8 bases not matched to a gene; V was cut back by 9 bases and J by 2 bases. CDR1 is WNHNN, CDR2 SYGVQD, per germline (reference sequence). This CDR3 region has 14 residues. The CDR3 DNA is TGCGCCAGGACAGGGGCAACTCTAAACTATGGCTACACCTTC. It codes for CARTGATLNYGYTF.

This chain uses TRBV5-5 with TRBJ2-2; D perhaps matches TRBD2 (5 bases). Trimming pared 3 bases from V and 6 bases from J, leaving 15 bases between. This CDR3 spans 15 amino acids. CDR1 SGHKS and CDR2 YYEKEE come from the germline V gene (reference sequence). This chain's CDR3 is CASSSGGRTSGELFF. In nucleotides, the CDR3 is TGTGCCAGCAGCTCGGGCGGGCGAACCTCCGGGGAGCTGTTTTTT.

The rearrangement links TRBV19 to TRBJ1-6; tentatively, D is TRBD1 (5 bases). The CDR3 contains 14 residues. Germline V gives CDR1 LNHDA, CDR2 SQIVND (reference sequence). Trimming stripped 1 base from V and 7 bases from J, with 8 bases between. CDR3 amino acids: CASSIARTNSPLHF. The CDR3 DNA reads TGTGCCAGTAGTATAGCGAGGACAAATTCACCCCTCCACTTT.

The chain carries TRBV6-2 or TRBV6-3 and TRBJ2-1; possible D gene TRBD2, 5 bases. Trimming shortened V by 5 bases and J by 6 bases, and 26 bases separated the two germline ends. This CDR3 is 18 amino acids long. The V gene's germline CDR1 is MNHEY and CDR2 SVGEGT. In DNA form, the CDR3 reads TGTGCCAGCAGTCTCAACCTCCCTATCCGGGGAACAGTCAATGAGCAGTTCTTC. Translation: CASSLNLPIRGTVNEQFF.

J is TRBJ1-1 and V is TRBV28; no reliable D call. Between the trimmed V and J ends, which lost 7 bases and 3 bases, there was a span of 9 bases. This CDR3 region has 12 residues. Germline CDR1 MDHEN, CDR2 SYDVKM. The CDR3 nucleotides read TGTGCCAGCACCGAGGCGTACACTGAAGCTTTCTTT. This encodes CASTEAYTEAFF.

Concerning this clone: Germline is not matched at one junction end, which may reflect a read error. The chain carries TRBV15 and TRBJ1-5, with D uncertain. Germline lookup yields CDR1 LNHNV and CDR2 YYDKDF (reference sequence). This CDR3 is 13 amino acids long. The chain's CDR3 is CATSRSGDQPQHF. The CDR3 DNA is TGTGCCACCAGCAGATCTGGGGATCAACCCCAGCATTTT. Variable domain in full (rest from reference TRBV15 and TRBJ1-5): DAMVIQNPRYQVTQFGKPVTLSCSQTLNHNVMYWYQQKSSQAPKLLFHYYDKDFNNEADTPDNFQSRRPNTSFCFLDIRSPGLGDTAMYLCATSRSGDQPQHFGDGTRLSIL.

The chain has TRBV10-2 and TRBJ1-6; TRBD1 matches at 7 bases. CDR3 length: 15 amino acids. Germline V gene lookup returns CDR1 WSHSY and CDR2 SAAADI. V lost 4 bases, J lost 7 bases, and 7 bases stayed unmatched. CDR3 amino acids: CASSATQGVNSPLHF. CDR3 nucleotides: TGCGCCAGCAGTGCGACGCAGGGGGTGAATTCACCCCTCCACTTT.

This chain uses TRBV11-2 with TRBJ2-1; tentative D call: TRBD1 (5 bases). The V end was cut by 0 bases, the J end by 15 bases, with 18 bases between. Germline-derived CDR1 and CDR2 are SGHAT and FQNNGV. The CDR3 has 14 residues. The chain's CDR3 is CASSLDPQGTYRFF. Written as DNA, the CDR3 is TGTGCCAGCAGCTTAGATCCCCAGGGCACGTACCGGTTCTTC.

This clone was seen more than once but under ten times. The gene calls are TRBV7-9 and TRBJ1-2, with TRBD1 identical over 7 bases. Trimming at V came to 5 bases and at J to 5 bases, leaving 2 bases not matched to a gene. Looked up from germline, CDR1 is SEHNR and CDR2 is FQNEAQ (reference sequence). There are 12 residues in the CDR3. CDR3 coding DNA: TGTGCCAGCAGCCGGGACAGTTATGGCTACACCTTC. It translates to CASSRDSYGYTF.

The gene calls are TRBV28 and TRBJ1-2; no definite D call. Germline V gene lookup returns CDR1 MDHEN and CDR2 SYDVKM. V was cut by 6 bases and J by 5 bases, with 4 bases left in between. This CDR3 is 10 amino acids long. The CDR3 DNA is TGTGCCAGCAGAGATTATGGCTACACCTTC. Translated, it gives CASRDYGYTF.

The table lists this clone with a count of one. The rearrangement links TRBV6-5 to TRBJ1-4; D ambiguous. The V end was cut by 0 bases, the J end by 8 bases, with 4 bases between. The CDR3 length is 12 residues. Germline V gene data show CDR1 as MNHEY and CDR2 as SVGAGI. The DNA of the CDR3 is TGTGCCAGCAGTTACTCGAACGAAAAACTGTTTTTT. Amino acid sequence: CASSYSNEKLFF.

The chain has TRBV5-4 and TRBJ1-2; TRBD1 matches 11 bases. This CDR3 region has 16 residues. CDR1 and CDR2 (germline): SGHNT, YYREEE (reference sequence). Germline trimming cut 4 bases from V and 5 bases from J; bases unmatched to any gene: 10. CDR3 DNA sequence: TGTGCCAGCAGCGCCGGACCGGGACAGGGGGTATATGGCTACACCTTC. The encoded protein is CASSAGPGQGVYGYTF.

This chain joins TRBV29-1 and TRBJ2-7, with a possible D match to TRBD1 (5 bases). V was clipped by 1 base and J by 3 bases, with 7 bases between them. This CDR3 region has 12 residues. CDR1 is SQVTM, CDR2 ANQGSEA, per germline. The CDR3 reads CSVEGQSYEQYF. CDR3 DNA sequence: TGCAGCGTTGAAGGACAGAGCTACGAGCAGTACTTC.

V and J are TRBV3-1 (or the pseudogene TRBV3-2) and TRBJ1-2, with 8 bases that match TRBD1. Germline lookup yields CDR1 LGHDT and CDR2 YNNKEL (reference sequence). V was pared by 0 bases and J by 8 bases, with 11 bases of the junction left unmatched. The CDR3 covers 16 residues. CDR3 sequence: CASSQDAGTGRDGYTF. The CDR3 nucleotides are TGTGCCAGCAGCCAAGACGCCGGGACAGGAAGGGACGGCTACACCTTC.

V gene TRBV28 combines with J gene TRBJ2-1; 12 nucleotides align to TRBD2. The J segment lost 6 bases and the V segment lost 4 bases, leaving 4 bases of the junction unmatched. From germline, CDR1 is MDHEN and CDR2 SYDVKM. The CDR3 totals 15 residues. CDR3 loop: CASSSGLAGSNEQFF. DNA of the CDR3: TGTGCCAGCAGTTCCGGACTAGCGGGAAGCAATGAGCAGTTCTTC.

V gene TRBV28 combines with J gene TRBJ2-1; D ambiguous. There are 10 residues in the CDR3. The V end was cut by 10 bases, the J end by 7 bases, with 8 bases between. CDR1 is MDHEN, CDR2 SYDVKM, per germline. CDR3 residues: CATMNNEQFF. CDR3 nucleotides: TGTGCCACCATGAATAATGAGCAGTTCTTC.

This clone was picked up one time. The chain links TRBV27 to TRBJ2-7; the match to TRBD1 covers 7 bases. The CDR3 covers 17 residues. Trimming cost V 6 bases and J 3 bases; bases outside gene matches: 17. In germline, CDR1 is MNHEY, CDR2 SMNVEV (reference sequence). CDR3 DNA sequence: TGTGCCAGCAGCACTCGACAGGGACCCTACGGGTACTACGAGCAGTACTTC. Translated, it gives CASSTRQGPYGYYEQYF.